The 32 T cell receptor beta chains given below trace back to one sample, sequenced in a study of blood T cell repertoires in COVID-19. Assay used: immunoSEQ multiplex PCR; TCRdb lists only in-frame clones, some missing. This table has 150,000 or so clones, just under 85% appearing once. The sequencing input was PBMCs or T cells enriched from blood (not recorded which). These receptors were taken from a man aged 50 or older who had recovered from COVID-19.

The gene calls are TRBV18 and TRBJ1-4; 7 positions agree with TRBD1. The CDR3 has 13 residues. CDR1 is KGHSH and CDR2 is LQKENI in the germline V gene. Losses at the gene ends were 4 bases for V and 8 bases for J; bases not matched to a gene: 4. The CDR3 nucleotides read TGTGCCAGCTCACGACGGGACAGCGAAAAACTGTTTTTT. The encoded protein is CASSRRDSEKLFF.

This chain uses TRBV13 with TRBJ2-7; D perhaps matches TRBD1 (6 bases). The CDR3 has 17 amino acids. CDR1 is PRHDT and CDR2 is FYEKMQ in the germline V gene (reference sequence). V was clipped by 3 bases and J by 3 bases, with 21 bases between them. CDR3 sequence (DNA): TGTGCCAGCAGCTTGGGGCGACAGGAGGACCTCTACTACGAGCAGTACTTC. Its protein is CASSLGRQEDLYYEQYF. Complete variable domain (other parts from reference TRBV13 and TRBJ2-7): AAGVIQSPRHLIKEKRETATLKCYPIPRHDTVYWYQQGPGQDPQFLISFYEKMQSDKGSIPDRFSAQQFSDYHSELNMSSLELGDSALYFCASSLGRQEDLYYEQYFGPGTRLTVT.

This rearrangement joins TRBV10-2 to TRBJ2-1; 10 bases fit TRBD2. This CDR3 has 14 amino acids. V was pared by 5 bases and J by 8 bases, with 6 bases of the junction left unmatched. CDR1 and CDR2 (germline): WSHSY, SAAADI. In DNA, the CDR3 is TGCGCCAGCAGTCGGACTAGCGGCATCGATGAGCAGTTCTTC. Translating gives CASSRTSGIDEQFF.

The gene calls are TRBV3-1 (or the pseudogene TRBV3-2) and TRBJ2-2; 8 bases line up with TRBD2. The junction had 19 bases not matched to a gene; V was cut back by 2 bases and J by 8 bases. In germline, CDR1 is LGHDT, CDR2 YNNKEL (reference sequence). The CDR3 spans 19 residues. The CDR3 DNA follows: TGTGCCAGCAGCCAATTTGGGGTCCCACTAGCGGAAGAGGGAGGGGAGCTGTTTTTT. It codes for CASSQFGVPLAEEGGELFF.

This clone was seen only a few times. The chain employs TRBV10-3 and TRBJ1-2, with a possible D match to TRBD1 (6 bases). The CDR3 runs 13 residues. V was shortened by 2 bases and J by 8 bases, with 12 bases between the two germline ends. Germline assignment: CDR1 ENHRY and CDR2 SYGVKD. CDR3 in DNA: TGTGCCATCAGTGAGGACAGGTCTGAGGGCTACACCTTC. Protein: CAISEDRSEGYTF.

A few counts support this clone. The chain links TRBV27 to TRBJ1-4; 7 bases agree with TRBD1. The CDR3 spans 15 residues. Germline trimming cut 2 bases from V and 7 bases from J; bases unmatched to any gene: 7. Germline CDR1 is MNHEY and CDR2 is SMNVEV (reference sequence). The CDR3: CASSLLDRVGEKLFF. CDR3 nucleotides: TGTGCCAGCAGTTTACTCGACAGGGTCGGTGAAAAACTGTTTTTT.

The chain recombines TRBV28 with TRBJ2-5; D may be TRBD2 (5 bases). Trimming pared 7 bases from V and 5 bases from J, leaving 20 bases between. This CDR3 is 15 amino acids long. Germline V gene lookup returns CDR1 MDHEN and CDR2 SYDVKM. This CDR3 is CASIPWASRWETQYF. Written as DNA, the CDR3 is TGTGCCAGCATCCCCTGGGCTAGCCGATGGGAGACCCAGTACTTC.

In nucleotides, the CDR3 is TGTGCCAGCAGCCCCATCGGGACAGGGGAAGAGACCCAGTACTTC. Protein sequence: CASSPIGTGEETQYF. The chain links TRBV7-6 to TRBJ2-5, with 10 bases matching TRBD1. The CDR3 length is 15 residues. Trimming cost V 5 bases and J 3 bases; bases outside gene matches: 6. Germline lookup yields CDR1 SGHVS and CDR2 FNYEAQ. Supplemented by reference TRBV7-6 and TRBJ2-5, the full variable domain reads GAGVSQSPRYKVTKRGQDVALRCDPISGHVSLYWYRQALGQGPEFLTYFNYEAQQDKSGLPNDRFSAERPEGSISTLTIQRTEQRDSAMYRCASSPIGTGEETQYFGPGTRLLVL.

This chain links TRBV18 with TRBJ1-4; 9 bases match TRBD1. CDR1 is KGHSH and CDR2 is LQKENI in the germline V gene. The CDR3 totals 17 residues. With V trimmed by 4 bases and J by 3 bases, 9 bases remained unmatched. CDR3 protein: CASSRGGTGGSNEKLFF. For the CDR3, the DNA is TGTGCCAGCTCACGCGGCGGTACAGGGGGCTCTAATGAAAAACTGTTTTTT.

In DNA form, the CDR3 reads TGTGCCAGTAGTTGGGGACAGGGGGCTTATGAGCAGTTCTTC. Translated, it gives CASSWGQGAYEQFF. The genes are TRBV19 and TRBJ2-1; TRBD1 agrees at 12 bases. V dropped 5 bases and J dropped 8; count of bases not matched to a gene: 4. From germline, CDR1 is LNHDA and CDR2 SQIVND (reference sequence). The CDR3 length is 14 residues. The full variable domain, completed using reference TRBV19 and TRBJ2-1, is DGGITQSPKYLFRKEGQNVTLSCEQNLNHDAMYWYRQDPGQGLRLIYYSQIVNDFQKGDIAEGYSVSREKKESFPLTVTSAQKNPTAFYLCASSWGQGAYEQFFGPGTRLTVL.

The rearrangement joins TRBV5-1 to TRBJ1-4; D unresolved. V was clipped by 6 bases and J by 8 bases, with 8 bases between them. This CDR3 has 11 residues. Germline values: CDR1 SGHRS, CDR2 YFSETQ. DNA for the CDR3: TGCGCCAGCAACTCGGGGGAAAAACTGTTTTTT. This encodes CASNSGEKLFF.

The rearrangement links TRBV25-1 to TRBJ1-3; 8 nucleotides align to TRBD1. CDR1 and CDR2 (germline): MGHDK, SYGVNS. The length of the CDR3 is 15 residues. V trimming: 2 bases; J trimming: 0 bases; junction bases outside the gene matches: 0. The CDR3 reads CASSEGTGSGNTIYF. The CDR3, as DNA: TGTGCCAGCAGTGAAGGGACAGGCTCTGGAAACACCATATATTTT.

This chain connects TRBV7-2 to TRBJ1-1; 9 bases match TRBD1. The CDR3 runs 15 residues. V lost 5 bases and J lost 4; bases outside the gene matches: 8. Germline assignment: CDR1 SGHTA and CDR2 FQGNSA. For the CDR3, the DNA is TGTGCCAGCAGCGAGACACAGGGGGCTGGCACTGAAGCTTTCTTT. Amino acid sequence: CASSETQGAGTEAFF.

The chain is built from TRBV11-2 and TRBJ1-2; no clear D. The germline gives CDR1 SGHAT, CDR2 FQNNGV. The V and J ends lost 5 bases and 3 bases respectively, with 22 bases between them. The CDR3 extends over 17 amino acids. CDR3 in amino acids: CASSPPQNYANHYGYTF. The CDR3 nucleotides read TGTGCCAGCAGCCCCCCGCAGAACTATGCCAACCACTATGGCTACACCTTC.

V usage is TRBV5-4 and J usage is TRBJ2-1; D may be TRBD1 (5 bases). The V end lost 2 bases, the J end lost 5 bases, and 8 bases lay between the germline ends. The CDR3 contains 13 residues. The germline V gene encodes CDR1 SGHNT and CDR2 YYREEE (reference sequence). The CDR3 reads CASSFVTDNEQFF. DNA of the CDR3: TGTGCCAGCAGCTTCGTGACAGACAATGAGCAGTTCTTC.

The CDR3, as DNA: TGCGCCAGCAGCTTGGAGGCGGCAATTTTCTATGGCTACACCTTC. Amino acids: CASSLEAAIFYGYTF. The J gene is TRBJ1-2, the V gene TRBV5-1; no reliable D call. V was pared by 0 bases and J by 4 bases, with 13 bases between. Germline CDR1 is SGHRS and CDR2 is YFSETQ. There are 15 residues in the CDR3.

V and J are TRBV28 and TRBJ2-1; 7 nucleotides match TRBD2. CDR1 and CDR2 (germline): MDHEN, SYDVKM. The CDR3 sequence is 15 residues long. The ends lost 7 bases at V and 4 bases at J; junction bases unmatched: 10. DNA of the CDR3: TGTGCCAGCACTACTGGGAGGGGCCTTTACAATGAGCAGTTCTTC. As protein: CASTTGRGLYNEQFF.

The J gene is TRBJ1-5, the V gene TRBV19, with D possibly being TRBD1 (6 bases). Trimming took 9 bases from V and 1 from J, leaving 16 bases between them. Germline V lookup: CDR1 LNHDA, CDR2 SQIVND (reference sequence). The length of the CDR3 is 15 residues. The CDR3 is CASKKAGVSNQPQHF. As DNA, the CDR3 is TGTGCCAGCAAAAAAGCAGGGGTAAGCAATCAGCCCCAGCATTTT.

This clone appeared once. The rearrangement uses TRBV7-3 and TRBJ1-2, with D tentatively TRBD1 (5 bases). The CDR3 has 14 residues. Germline V gives CDR1 SGHTA, CDR2 FQGTGA. Trimming left V 2 bases short and J 2 bases short, with 9 bases between. CDR3 in DNA: TGTGCCAGCAGCTTAGCAGGGAACAACTATGGCTACACCTTC. Translation: CASSLAGNNYGYTF.

The CDR3 reads CASSLWTGLSSYNSPLHF. The CDR3 nucleotides read TGTGCCAGCAGCTTGTGGACAGGGCTCAGCTCCTATAATTCACCCCTCCACTTT. This rearrangement joins TRBV7-2 to TRBJ1-6; 8 bases match TRBD1. J lost 0 bases, V lost 3 bases, and 7 bases had no gene match. The CDR3 extends over 18 amino acids. The germline CDR1 and CDR2 sequences are SGHTA and FQGNSA.

CDR3 DNA sequence: TGTGCCAGCAGCTTAGTTGAGAATGAAAAACTGTTTTTT. Its protein is CASSLVENEKLFF. J is TRBJ1-4 and V is TRBV7-9, with D uncertain. Germline V CDR1 and CDR2: SEHNR, FQNEAQ (reference sequence). CDR3 length equals 13 residues. V dropped 1 base and J dropped 5 bases, with 5 bases sitting between them.

The chain couples TRBV6-1 to TRBJ1-5; TRBD1 aligns across 7 bases. The CDR3 is made up of 15 amino acids. V lost 0 bases, J lost 7 bases, and 6 bases stayed unmatched. Germline values: CDR1 MNHNS, CDR2 SASEGT. CDR3 sequence reads: CASSEAEGAGQPQHF. CDR3 nucleotide sequence: TGTGCCAGCAGTGAAGCGGAGGGGGCCGGGCAGCCCCAGCATTTT.

The rearrangement uses TRBV6-5 and TRBJ2-7; tentatively, D is TRBD1 (5 bases). V was shortened by 2 bases and J by 5 bases, with 10 bases between the two germline ends. The germline CDR1 and CDR2 sequences are MNHEY and SVGAGI. This CDR3 is built from 13 residues. CDR3 nucleotides: TGTGCCAGCAGTTACCCTTCGACAGACGAGCAGTACTTC. Protein product: CASSYPSTDEQYF.

This clone occurred a few times. The gene calls are TRBV2 and TRBJ2-5, with D possibly TRBD1 on 5 matching bases. The CDR3 consists of 12 residues. V was shortened by 5 bases and J by 5 bases, with 9 bases between the two germline ends. Germline V gene data show CDR1 as SNHLY and CDR2 as FYNNEI. CDR3 DNA: TGTGCCAGCAGTTGGAACAGGGAGACCCAGTACTTC. It codes for CASSWNRETQYF. The whole variable domain, remainder taken from reference TRBV2 and TRBJ2-5, is EPEVTQTPSHQVTQMGQEVILRCVPISNHLYFYWYRQILGQKVEFLVSFYNNEISEKSEIFDDQFSVERPDGSNFTLKIRSTKLEDSAMYFCASSWNRETQYFGPGTRLLVL.

The genes are TRBV5-1 and TRBJ2-6, with D perhaps TRBD1 (6 bases). CDR1 SGHRS and CDR2 YFSETQ come from the germline V gene. CDR3 length: 16 residues. Deletions cut 3 bases from V and 2 bases from J, with 12 bases between. CDR3 region: CASSSLQGAGANVLTF. The CDR3 DNA follows: TGCGCCAGCAGCTCATTACAGGGAGCTGGGGCCAACGTCCTGACTTTC.

The CDR3 DNA follows: TGTGCCTGGAGGGGGGGAGCTAATGAAAAACTGTTTTTT. This translates into CAWRGGANEKLFF. This rearrangement joins TRBV30 to TRBJ1-4, with D possibly TRBD1 on 5 matching bases. The CDR3 sequence is 13 residues long. Germline values: CDR1 GTSNPN, CDR2 SVGIG (reference sequence). Trimming took 3 bases from V and 3 from J, leaving 8 bases between them.

This clone was counted once. This chain links TRBV4-3 with TRBJ2-5; 9 bases align to TRBD1. Losses at the gene ends were 0 bases for V and 4 bases for J; bases not matched to a gene: 9. CDR1 and CDR2 (germline): LGHNA, YSLEER. CDR3 length equals 17 residues. CDR3 region: CASSQDLGTGRVETQYF. CDR3 bases: TGCGCCAGCAGCCAAGATTTGGGGACAGGGAGGGTAGAGACCCAGTACTTC.

This chain connects TRBV29-1 to TRBJ2-1, with TRBD2 matching over 13 bases. The germline V gene encodes CDR1 SQVTM and CDR2 ANQGSEA. Trimming took 4 bases from V and 5 from J; bases not matched to a gene: 8. The CDR3 is made up of 16 amino acids. The CDR3 nucleotides are TGCAGCGTTGCCGCAGGACTAGCGGGGGAACACAATGAGCAGTTCTTC. It encodes CSVAAGLAGEHNEQFF.

The rearrangement links TRBV13 to TRBJ2-1; 7 nucleotides line up with TRBD2. The CDR3 length is 17 residues. With V trimmed by 5 bases and J by 2 bases, 12 bases remained unmatched. Germline V gene sequence: CDR1 PRHDT, CDR2 FYEKMQ (reference sequence). The CDR3 nucleotides are TGTGCCAGCAGCACGCGGGGGAGGGTGGCTACCTACAATGAGCAGTTCTTC. It translates to CASSTRGRVATYNEQFF.

V and J are TRBV11-2 and TRBJ2-1; D perhaps matches TRBD2 (5 bases). The V and J ends lost 4 bases and 7 bases respectively, with 20 bases between them. Germline V gene sequence: CDR1 SGHAT, CDR2 FQNNGV. The CDR3 is made up of 16 amino acids. CDR3 region: CASSSYRAGVENEQFF. Here the CDR3 DNA reads TGTGCCAGCAGCTCCTATCGGGCCGGGGTCGAAAATGAGCAGTTCTTC.

The chain is built from TRBV24-1 and TRBJ2-1, with TRBD1 matching over 10 bases. The CDR3 is 18 amino acids. With V trimmed by 0 bases and J by 5 bases, 9 bases remained unmatched. CDR1 and CDR2 from the germline V gene are KGHDR and SFDVKD. CDR3 bases: TGTGCCACCAGTGATTTGCAAATAGGGGACAGGGGCAACAATGAGCAGTTCTTC. This translates into CATSDLQIGDRGNNEQFF.

This chain connects TRBV18 to TRBJ1-2, with D hard to call. Germline V CDR1 and CDR2: KGHSH, LQKENI. The CDR3 consists of 14 residues. Trimming removed 2 bases from V and 3 bases from J, with 10 bases in between. CDR3 bases: TGTGCCAGCTCACCAGGAGGGCGGGACTATGGCTACACCTTC. This translates into CASSPGGRDYGYTF.